This entry is about one T cell receptor (beta chain). The sample is drawn from a study of radiation and T cells in renal cell carcinoma. Method: immunoSEQ multiplex PCR; TCRdb's copy keeps in-frame clones and lacks some. The sample contains under 35,000 clones, roughly 80% of which appear only once. The length of the CDR3 is 18 residues. V was clipped by 4 bases and J by 8 bases, with 26 bases between them. Germline values: CDR1 LNHNV, CDR2 YYDKDF (reference sequence). Time point denoted: blood 4 weeks post-SBRT, at nephrectomy. Treatment indicated: 15 Gy SBRT to primary tumor, nephrectomy 4 weeks later. Nephrectomy followed 15 Gy stereotactic body radiation by 4 weeks.

V is TRBV15 and J is TRBJ2-2, with D perhaps TRBD1 (6 bases). The material sequenced was blood, taken from a patient whose treatment included radiotherapy and nephrectomy. The clonotype originates from a man between 60 and 75 years old with renal cell carcinoma. The CDR3 loop reads CATSKGKPGQWGTGELFF. The CDR3 DNA sequence: TGTGCCACCAGCAAAGGGAAACCGGGACAATGGGGTACAGGGGAGCTGTTTTTT.